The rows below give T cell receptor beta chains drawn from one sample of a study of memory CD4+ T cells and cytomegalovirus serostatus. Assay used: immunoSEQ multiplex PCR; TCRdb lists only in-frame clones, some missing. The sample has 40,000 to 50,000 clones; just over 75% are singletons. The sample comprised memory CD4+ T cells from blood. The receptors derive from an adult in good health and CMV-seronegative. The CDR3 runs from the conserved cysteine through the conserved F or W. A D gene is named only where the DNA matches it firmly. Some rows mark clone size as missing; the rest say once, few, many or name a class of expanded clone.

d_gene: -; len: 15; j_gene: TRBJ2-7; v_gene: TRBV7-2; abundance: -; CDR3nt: TGTGCCAGCAGCTTAGCTGCACAGGCTACCTACGAGCAGTACTTC; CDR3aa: CASSLAAQATYEQYF
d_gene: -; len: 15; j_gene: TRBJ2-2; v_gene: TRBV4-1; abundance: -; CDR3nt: TGCGCCAGCAGCCAAGGACACACGAACACCGGGGAGCTGTTTTTT; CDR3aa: CASSQGHTNTGELFF
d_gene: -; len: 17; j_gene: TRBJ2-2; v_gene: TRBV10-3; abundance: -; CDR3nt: TGTGCCATCAGTGATTCCTCAGGACGGAAGGGCACCGGGGAGCTGTTTTTT; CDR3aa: CAISDSSGRKGTGELFF
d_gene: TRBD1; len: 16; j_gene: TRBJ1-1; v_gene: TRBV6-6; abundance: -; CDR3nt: TGTGCCAGCAATAACAGGGGGCGATTTGACACTGGTGAAGCTTTCTTT; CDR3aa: CASNNRGRFDTGEAFF
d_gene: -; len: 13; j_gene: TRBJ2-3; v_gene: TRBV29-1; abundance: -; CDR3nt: TGCAGCGCAGTCAGGGGAAGCACAGATACGCAGTATTTT; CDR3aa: CSAVRGSTDTQYF
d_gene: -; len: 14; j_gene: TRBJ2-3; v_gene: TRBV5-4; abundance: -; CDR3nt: TGTGCCAGCAGCTCCCCCGATCGGTCAGATACGCAGTATTTT; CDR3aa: CASSSPDRSDTQYF
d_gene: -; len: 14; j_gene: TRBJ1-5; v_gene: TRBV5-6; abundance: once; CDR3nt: TGTGCCAGCAGCTTGGGACGGGGAGTAAGGCCCCAGCATTTT; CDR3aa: CASSLGRGVRPQHF
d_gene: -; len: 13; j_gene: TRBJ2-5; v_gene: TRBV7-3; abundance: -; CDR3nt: TGTGCCAGCAGCTTAGCGGCCGCGGGGACCCAGTACTTC; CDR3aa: CASSLAAAGTQYF
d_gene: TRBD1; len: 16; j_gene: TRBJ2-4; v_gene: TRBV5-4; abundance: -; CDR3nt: TGTGCCAGCAGCATTAGACAGGGGGCCCAAACCAACATTCAGTACTTC; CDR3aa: CASSIRQGAQTNIQYF
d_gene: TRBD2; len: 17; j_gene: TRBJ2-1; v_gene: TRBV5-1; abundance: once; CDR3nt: TGCGCCAGCAGCTTGGAACCGAGCGGGGTCTCCTACAATGAGCAGTTCTTC; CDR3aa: CASSLEPSGVSYNEQFF
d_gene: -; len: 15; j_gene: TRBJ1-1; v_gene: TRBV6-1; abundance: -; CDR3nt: TGTGCCAGCCAGGGGAGTGGGTACGGGAACACTGAAGCTTTCTTT; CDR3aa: CASQGSGYGNTEAFF
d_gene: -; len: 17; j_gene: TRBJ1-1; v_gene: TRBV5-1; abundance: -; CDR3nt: TGCGCCAGCAGCTTGGAAGTCCGGGGTCAGGCGAACACTGAAGCTTTCTTT; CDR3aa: CASSLEVRGQANTEAFF
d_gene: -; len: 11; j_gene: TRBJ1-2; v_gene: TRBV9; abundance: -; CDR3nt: TGTGCCAGCTCAGGGGACGGTGGCTACACCTTC; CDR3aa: CASSGDGGYTF
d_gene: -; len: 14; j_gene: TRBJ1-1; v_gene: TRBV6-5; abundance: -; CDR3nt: TGTGCCAGCAGCGCGGCCCTCAGGGGCACTGAAGCTTTCTTT; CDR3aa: CASSAALRGTEAFF
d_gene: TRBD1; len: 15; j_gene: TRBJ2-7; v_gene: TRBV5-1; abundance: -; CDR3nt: TGCGCCAGCAGCTCCTCGGACAGGGGTTTCGACGAGCAGTACTTC; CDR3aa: CASSSSDRGFDEQYF
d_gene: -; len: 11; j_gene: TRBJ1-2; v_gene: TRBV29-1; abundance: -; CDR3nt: TGCAGCGTCAGGGATACGGGTGGCTACACCTTC; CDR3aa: CSVRDTGGYTF
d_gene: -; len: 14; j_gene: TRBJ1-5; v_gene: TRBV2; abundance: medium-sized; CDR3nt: TGTGCCAGCAGAACAGGGCTAAGCAATCAGCCCCAGCATTTT; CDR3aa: CASRTGLSNQPQHF
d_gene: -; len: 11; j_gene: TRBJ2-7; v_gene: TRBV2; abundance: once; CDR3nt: TGTGCCAGCAGTGGGTCCTACGAGCAGTACTTC; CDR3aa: CASSGSYEQYF
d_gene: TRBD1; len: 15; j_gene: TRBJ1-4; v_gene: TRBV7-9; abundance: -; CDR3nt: TGTGCCAGCAGCACAGGACAGGGGCGAAGTGAAAAACTGTTTTTT; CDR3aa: CASSTGQGRSEKLFF
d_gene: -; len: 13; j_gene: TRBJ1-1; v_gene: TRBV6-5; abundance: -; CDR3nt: TGTGCCAGCAGTGAGCGCTGGGACACTGAAGCTTTCTTT; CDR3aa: CASSERWDTEAFF
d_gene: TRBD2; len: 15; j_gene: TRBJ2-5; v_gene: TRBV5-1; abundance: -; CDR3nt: TGCGCCAGCAGCCTAACCGGGACTAGCGTGGAGACCCAGTACTTC; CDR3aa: CASSLTGTSVETQYF